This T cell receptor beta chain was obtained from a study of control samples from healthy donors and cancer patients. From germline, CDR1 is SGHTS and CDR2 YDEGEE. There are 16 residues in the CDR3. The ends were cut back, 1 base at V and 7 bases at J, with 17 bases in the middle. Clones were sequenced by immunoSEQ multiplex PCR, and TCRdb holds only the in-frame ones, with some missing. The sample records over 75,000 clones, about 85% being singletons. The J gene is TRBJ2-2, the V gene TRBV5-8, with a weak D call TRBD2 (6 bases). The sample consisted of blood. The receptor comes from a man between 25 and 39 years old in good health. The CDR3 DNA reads TGTGCCAGCAGCTTGCTACGGGGGATGGGGGTCGGGGAGCTGTTTTTT. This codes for CASSLLRGMGVGELFF.